The rows below give T cell receptor beta chains drawn from one sample of a study of T cells expressing NK-cell markers. TCRdb reprocessed the 5' RACE reads and reports one entry per CDR3 protein, with no DNA. This table holds about 3,200 distinct CDR3 sequences. Sequences were obtained from blood T cells: a sorted CD56 or NKG2C T cell subset, CD4+ or CD8+ T cells, or bulk PBMC T cells (not recorded which). The source is a woman aged 18-29 years in good health. Each CDR3 is given with its conserved first and last residue. Each record gives: V gene, J gene, CDR3 length, clone size, CDR3 protein. Part of the rows lack a size; the others show once, few, many or a class for expanded clones.

V: TRBV11-1
J: TRBJ1-1
length: 14
size: .
CDR3: CASSFGRGPTEAFF

V: TRBV20-1
J: TRBJ2-1
length: 11
size: medium-sized
CDR3: CSARGGRERFF

V: TRBV20-1
J: TRBJ2-5
length: 14
size: .
CDR3: CSARKGGFQETQYF

V: TRBV6-4
J: TRBJ2-3
length: 14
size: .
CDR3: CASSRGESPGTQYF

V: TRBV6-1
J: TRBJ2-7
length: 15
size: .
CDR3: CASSELSEGSYEQYF

V: TRBV6-4
J: TRBJ2-1
length: 16
size: medium-sized
CDR3: CASSPRGTGDYNEQFF

V: TRBV12-3/TRBV12-4
J: TRBJ1-5
length: 13
size: .
CDR3: CASRLDAYQPQHF

V: TRBV6-5
J: TRBJ1-2
length: 11
size: .
CDR3: CASSYGNDYTF

V: TRBV6-4
J: TRBJ2-3
length: 15
size: .
CDR3: CASSVSSEATDTQYF

V: TRBV18
J: TRBJ1-5
length: 15
size: .
CDR3: CASSRERGSQGSQHF

V: TRBV10-3
J: TRBJ1-3
length: 14
size: .
CDR3: CAISEGGSGNTIYF

V: TRBV6-2/TRBV6-3
J: TRBJ2-7
length: 14
size: .
CDR3: CASSYQSGPYEQYF

V: TRBV6-1
J: TRBJ2-3
length: 17
size: .
CDR3: CASSEVSGGATTDTQYF

V: TRBV27
J: TRBJ1-5
length: 15
size: .
CDR3: CASSPRTRGDQPQHF

V: TRBV20-1
J: TRBJ1-1
length: 14
size: medium-sized
CDR3: CSAREGAEPNEAFF

V: TRBV6-4
J: TRBJ1-6
length: 13
size: .
CDR3: CASSDSANSPLHF

V: TRBV27
J: TRBJ2-1
length: 15
size: medium-sized
CDR3: CASSLGQPTYNEQFF

V: TRBV14
J: TRBJ2-7
length: 14
size: .
CDR3: CASSRPEGIYEQYF

V: TRBV20-1
J: TRBJ1-1
length: 13
size: .
CDR3: CSATAGEGVEAFF

V: TRBV4-2
J: TRBJ1-4
length: 15
size: medium-sized
CDR3: CASSQGGTGNEKLFF

V: TRBV6-5
J: TRBJ2-1
length: 14
size: .
CDR3: CASSLSSGGNEQFF